The sequence of this T cell receptor beta chain was determined in a study of cytomegalovirus exposure and HLA in healthy donors. Overall study results and limits: Researchers catalogued about 150 TCR beta chains as cytomegalovirus-associated.

The CDR3 loop spans 13 amino acids. The germline V gene encodes CDR1 SEHNR and CDR2 FQNEAQ (reference sequence). 13 Jbeta primers and 60 Vbeta primers were used for the PCR. Produced via immunoSEQ multiplex PCR; TCRdb's table is partial and in-frame only. Here the sample spans fewer than 250,000 clones, roughly 87% being singletons. Of note for this clone: Its antigen is still unknown. An end of the junction differs from the germline gene, which may be a read error.

Sequencing was carried out using PBMCs. The TCR comes from a man aged 35 to 55 in good health and CMV-seropositive. V is TRBV7-9 and J is TRBJ1-1; TRBD1 might be the D (5 bases). CDR3 sequence (DNA): TGTTCCAGCAGCTTAGCTGGGGGGGATGAAGCTTTCTTT. Protein sequence: CSSSLAGGDEAFF.